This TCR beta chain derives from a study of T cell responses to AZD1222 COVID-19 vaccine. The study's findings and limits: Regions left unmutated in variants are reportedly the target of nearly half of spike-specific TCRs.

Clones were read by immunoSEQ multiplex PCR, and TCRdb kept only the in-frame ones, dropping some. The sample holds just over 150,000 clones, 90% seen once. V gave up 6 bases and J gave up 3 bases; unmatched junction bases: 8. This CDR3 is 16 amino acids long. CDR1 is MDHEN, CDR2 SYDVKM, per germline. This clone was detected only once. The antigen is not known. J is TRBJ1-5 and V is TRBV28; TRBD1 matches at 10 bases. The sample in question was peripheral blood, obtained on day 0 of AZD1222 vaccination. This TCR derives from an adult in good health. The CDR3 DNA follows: TGTGCCAGCAGACGGGACAGGGGTTATTTCAATCAGCCCCAGCATTTT. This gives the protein CASRRDRGYFNQPQHF.